This TCR beta chain was sequenced during a study of T cells in Graves' hyperthyroidism and ophthalmopathy. Study outcomes and limitations: It was a median 6.5 months before onset that the model predicted ophthalmopathy. Separation of ophthalmopathy from stable hyperthyroidism was achieved by a 13 V-J model.

The V and J ends lost 3 bases and 9 bases respectively, with 15 bases between them. The CDR3 covers 14 residues. Germline values: CDR1 ENHRY, CDR2 SYGVKD. The CDR3 regions of TCR beta were amplified from RNA transcripts. The primer set for the first-round RT-PCR of the TCR CDR3 was HTBI. TCRdb reanalysed the multiplex PCR reads using MiXCR and keeps one entry per CDR3 protein. Of about 690,000 distinct CDR3 sequences in the sample, roughly 17% were seen once. Only a few counts were recorded for this clonotype. The antigen is undetermined. The J gene is TRBJ1-5, the V gene TRBV10-3; D not resolved. This clonotype was sampled from a man over 45 with Graves' hyperthyroidism. Sequenced: blood. Here the CDR3 DNA reads TGTGCCATCAGTGATGCGGCAGCCCAATGGCCCCAGCATTTT. This sequence encodes CAISDAAAQWPQHF.